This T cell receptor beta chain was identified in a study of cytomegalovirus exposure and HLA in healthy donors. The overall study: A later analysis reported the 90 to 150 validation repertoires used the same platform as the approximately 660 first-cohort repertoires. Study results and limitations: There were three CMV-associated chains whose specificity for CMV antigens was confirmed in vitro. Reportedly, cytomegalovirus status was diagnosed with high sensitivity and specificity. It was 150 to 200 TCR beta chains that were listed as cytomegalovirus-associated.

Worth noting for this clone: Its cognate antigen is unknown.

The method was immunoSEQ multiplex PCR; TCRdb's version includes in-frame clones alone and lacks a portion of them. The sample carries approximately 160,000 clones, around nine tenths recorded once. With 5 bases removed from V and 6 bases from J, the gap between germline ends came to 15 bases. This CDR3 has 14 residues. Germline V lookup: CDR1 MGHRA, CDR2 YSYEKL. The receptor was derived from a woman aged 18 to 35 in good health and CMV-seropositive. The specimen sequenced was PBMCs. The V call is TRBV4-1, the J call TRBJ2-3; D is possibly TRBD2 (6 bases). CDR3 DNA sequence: TGCGCCAGCAGCAAAATGCAGGGAGGTGATACGCAGTATTTT. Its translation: CASSKMQGGDTQYF.